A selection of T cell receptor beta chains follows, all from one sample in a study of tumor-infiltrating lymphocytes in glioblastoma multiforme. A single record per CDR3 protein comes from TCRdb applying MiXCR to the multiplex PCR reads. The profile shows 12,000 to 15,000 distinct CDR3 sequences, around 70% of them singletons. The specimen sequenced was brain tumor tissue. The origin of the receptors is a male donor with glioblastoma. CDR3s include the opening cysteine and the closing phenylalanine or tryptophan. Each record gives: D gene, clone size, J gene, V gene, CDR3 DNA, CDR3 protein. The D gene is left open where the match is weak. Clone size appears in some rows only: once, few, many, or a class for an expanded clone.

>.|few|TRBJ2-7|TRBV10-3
TGTGCCATCAGTGGCGGGTTGGGCGAGCAGTACTTC
CAISGGLGEQYF
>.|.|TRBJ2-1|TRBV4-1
TGCGCCAGCAGCCAAGAAAAGCCCTTTAATGAGCAGTTCTTC
CASSQEKPFNEQFF
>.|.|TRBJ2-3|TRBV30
TGTGCCTGGAATTGGGGGGGCACAGATACGCAGTATTTT
CAWNWGGTDTQYF
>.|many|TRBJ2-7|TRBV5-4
TGTGCCAGCAGCTTCCTGGGACACGACCTCTCCTACGAGCAGTACTTC
CASSFLGHDLSYEQYF
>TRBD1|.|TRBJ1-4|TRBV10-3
TGTGCCATCAGTGCAAGACAGGGAAAAAATGAAAAATTGTTTTTT
CAISARQGKNEKLFF
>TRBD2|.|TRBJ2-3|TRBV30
TGTACCTGGACCAAACTAGCGGGAGGGCAAGATACGCAGTATTTT
CTWTKLAGGQDTQYF
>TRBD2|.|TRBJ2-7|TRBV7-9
TGTGCCAGCAGCTTATTAGCGGGAGGACCTCCTTGGGGCGAGCAGTACTTC
CASSLLAGGPPWGEQYF
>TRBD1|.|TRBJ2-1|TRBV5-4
TGTGCCAGCAGCTTCGCTACAGGGGGTTTCAATGAGCGGTTCTTC
CASSFATGGFNERFF
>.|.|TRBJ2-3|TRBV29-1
TGCGGCGCGGGACTTAGGGGGCCAGATACGCAGTATTTT
CGAGLRGPDTQYF
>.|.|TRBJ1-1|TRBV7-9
TGTTCCAGCAGCGTCGCGGGGAACACTATAGCTTTCTTT
CSSSVAGNTIAFF
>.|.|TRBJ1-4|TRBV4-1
TGCGCCAGCAGCCAAGACCGGGGATATGAAAAACTGTTTTTT
CASSQDRGYEKLFF
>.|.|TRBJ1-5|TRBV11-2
TGTGCCAGCAGTATGGGGGGAGGGATCCAGCCCCGGCACTTT
CASSMGGGIQPRHF
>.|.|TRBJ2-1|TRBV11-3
TGTACCAGCAGCTCGAGTGGGAAGGGTGAGCAGTTCTTC
CTSSSSGKGEQFF
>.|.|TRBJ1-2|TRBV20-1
TGCAGTGCTAGAGATGCAGCAGGGGTCGGCTACACCTTC
CSARDAAGVGYTF
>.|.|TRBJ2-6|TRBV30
TGTGCTTGTACAGGGTACTCTGGGGCCAACGTCTTGACTTTC
CACTGYSGANVLTF
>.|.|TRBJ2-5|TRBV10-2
TGCGCCAGCCGTACTGGAGACGAGACCCTGTACTTC
CASRTGDETLYF
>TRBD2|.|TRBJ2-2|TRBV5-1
TGCGCCAGCAGCAAGGGACTAGCGGGAGTAGACGGGGAGCTGTCTTTT
CASSKGLAGVDGELSF
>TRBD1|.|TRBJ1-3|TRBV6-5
TGTGCCAGTGGGACAGGGGAAGGAGTCTCGAACACCATATATTTT
CASGTGEGVSNTIYF
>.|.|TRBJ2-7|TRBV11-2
TGTGTCAGCAGCTTAGAGGCTAAATCCTACGAGCAGTACTTC
CVSSLEAKSYEQYF
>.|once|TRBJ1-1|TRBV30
TGTGCCTGGAACAGGGAAGAATCTGAAGCTTTCTTT
CAWNREESEAFF
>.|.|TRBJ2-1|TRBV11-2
TGTGCCAGCAGCTTAGAGACCACGGGGTTCTTC
CASSLETTGFF
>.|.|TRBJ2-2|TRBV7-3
TGTGCCAGCAGGATCAACACCGGGGAGCTGTTTTTT
CASRINTGELFF
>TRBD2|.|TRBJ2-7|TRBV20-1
TGCAGTGCTAGAGGGCTAGCGGGAGCTGAGCAGTACTTC
CSARGLAGAEQYF
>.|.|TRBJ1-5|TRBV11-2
TGTGCCAGCAGCTTGAGCGACGCCAATCAGCCCCAGCATTTT
CASSLSDANQPQHF
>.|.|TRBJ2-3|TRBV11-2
TGTGCCGGCAGTACTCTAGCTTGTGAAGATACGCAGTATTTT
CAGSTLACEDTQYF
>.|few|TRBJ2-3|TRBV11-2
TGTGCCAGCAGCTTAGATTTGGGGGGAGTCCCAGATACGCAGTATTTT
CASSLDLGGVPDTQYF
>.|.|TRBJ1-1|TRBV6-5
TGTGCCAGCAGTTTTTCGGGGAGTACTGAAGCTTTCTTT
CASSFSGSTEAFF